A selection of T cell receptor beta chains follows, all from one sample in a study of blood T cell repertoires in COVID-19. Sequencing used immunoSEQ multiplex PCR; TCRdb keeps in-frame clones, though not all of them. The data contain hundreds of thousands of clones, 80% to 90% of them singletons. The sequencing input was peripheral blood. These receptors all come from a young woman with active or convalescent COVID-19. Both conserved end residues are part of each CDR3. The size of a clone is reported for some rows only, either as once, few or many, or as a class for expanded clones.

cdr3_length j_call clone_size v_call cdr3_aa
15 TRBJ1-6 NA TRBV27 CASNTGGAYNSPLHF
12 TRBJ1-1 NA TRBV12-3/TRBV12-4 CASSSYGTGAFF
14 TRBJ1-1 NA TRBV5-1 CASSLVGQVTEAFF
15 TRBJ1-5 NA TRBV19 CASSPTEELNQPQHF
15 TRBJ1-4 NA TRBV11-2 CASSLATAPLGKLFF
14 TRBJ1-1 NA TRBV5-1 CASSLAVGNTEAFF
16 TRBJ2-3 NA TRBV3-1/TRBV3-2 CASSLLEDREGDTQYF
15 TRBJ1-1 NA TRBV11-2 CASSPPGGMNTEAFF
15 TRBJ1-5 NA TRBV3-1/TRBV3-2 CASSPTSGGIQPQHF
14 TRBJ1-2 NA TRBV5-6 CASSGRFSGYGYTF
15 TRBJ2-1 NA TRBV6-5 CASQRAGGPSNEQFF
12 TRBJ2-7 NA TRBV18 CASSPSTYEQYF
13 TRBJ1-4 NA TRBV10-2 CASSPGNNEKLFF
12 TRBJ1-2 NA TRBV29-1 CSVDSLLYGYTF
12 TRBJ1-2 once TRBV10-2 CASSDINYGYTF
14 TRBJ2-1 once TRBV5-4 CASSPDQGGGEQFF
18 TRBJ2-3 NA TRBV13 CASSSRGLAGVSTDTQYF
16 TRBJ1-2 NA TRBV11-2 CASSSIRDTFNYGYTF
15 TRBJ1-4 NA TRBV5-1 CASSLDPAGGEKLFF
15 TRBJ2-7 NA TRBV10-3 CAITQGQGNSYEQYF
14 TRBJ1-2 NA TRBV4-1 CASSQERGLYGYTF
14 TRBJ1-2 NA TRBV2 CASSEQQGRYGYTF
15 TRBJ1-1 few TRBV5-6 CASSWRTGGSTEAFF
14 TRBJ1-3 NA TRBV10-3 CAIRRGGAGNTIYF
17 TRBJ2-1 NA TRBV6-2/TRBV6-3 CASSYSKTSAMHNEQFF
16 TRBJ1-2 few TRBV2 CASSATRNEDRDGYTF
14 TRBJ1-1 NA TRBV3-1/TRBV3-2 CASSPTGGNTEAFF
14 TRBJ1-2 NA TRBV27 CASSSGQINYGYTF
14 TRBJ2-3 NA TRBV7-6 CASSLEAGPDTQYF